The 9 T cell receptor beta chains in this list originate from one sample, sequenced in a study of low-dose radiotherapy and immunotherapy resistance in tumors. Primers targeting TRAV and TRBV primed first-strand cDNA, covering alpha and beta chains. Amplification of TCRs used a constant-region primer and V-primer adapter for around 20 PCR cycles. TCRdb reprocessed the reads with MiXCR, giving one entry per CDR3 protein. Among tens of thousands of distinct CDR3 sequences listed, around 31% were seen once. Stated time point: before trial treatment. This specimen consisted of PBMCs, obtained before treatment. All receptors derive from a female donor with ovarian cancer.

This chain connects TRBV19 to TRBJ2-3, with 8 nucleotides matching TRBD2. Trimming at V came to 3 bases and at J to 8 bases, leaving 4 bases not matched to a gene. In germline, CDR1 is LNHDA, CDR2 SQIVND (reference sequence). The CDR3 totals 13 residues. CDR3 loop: CASSIREGVTQYF. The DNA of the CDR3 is TGTGCCAGTAGTATCCGGGAGGGTGTTACGCAGTATTTT.

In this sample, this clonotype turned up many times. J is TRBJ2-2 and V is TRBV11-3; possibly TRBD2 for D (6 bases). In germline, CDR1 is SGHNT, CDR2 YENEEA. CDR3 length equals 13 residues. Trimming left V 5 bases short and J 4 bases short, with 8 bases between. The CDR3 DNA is TGTGCCAGCAGCCGGGGGTCCACCGGGGAGCTGTTTTTT. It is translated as CASSRGSTGELFF. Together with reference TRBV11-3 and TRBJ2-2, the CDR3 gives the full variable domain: EAGVVQSPRYKIIEKKQPVAFWCNPISGHNTLYWYLQNLGQGPELLIRYENEEAVDDSQLPKDRFSAERLKGVDSTLKIQPAELGDSAVYLCASSRGSTGELFFGEGSRLTVL.

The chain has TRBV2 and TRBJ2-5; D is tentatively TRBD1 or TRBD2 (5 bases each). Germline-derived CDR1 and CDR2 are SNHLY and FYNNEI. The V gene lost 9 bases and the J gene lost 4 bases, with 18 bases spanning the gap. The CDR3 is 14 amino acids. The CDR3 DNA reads TGTGCCAGTGGGGCAGGGACCTCCGGAGAGACCCAGTACTTC. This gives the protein CASGAGTSGETQYF.

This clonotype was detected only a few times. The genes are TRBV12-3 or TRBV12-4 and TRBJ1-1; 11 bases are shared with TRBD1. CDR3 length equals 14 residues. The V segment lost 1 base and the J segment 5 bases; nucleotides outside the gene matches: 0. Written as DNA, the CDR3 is TGTGCCAGCAGTTTAGGGGACAGGGGGACTGAAGCTTTCTTT. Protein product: CASSLGDRGTEAFF.

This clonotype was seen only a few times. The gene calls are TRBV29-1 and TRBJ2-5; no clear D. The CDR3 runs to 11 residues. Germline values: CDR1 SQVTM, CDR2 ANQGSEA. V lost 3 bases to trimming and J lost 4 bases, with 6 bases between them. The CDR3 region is CSVDGRETQYF. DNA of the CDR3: TGCAGCGTTGATGGACGAGAGACCCAGTACTTC.

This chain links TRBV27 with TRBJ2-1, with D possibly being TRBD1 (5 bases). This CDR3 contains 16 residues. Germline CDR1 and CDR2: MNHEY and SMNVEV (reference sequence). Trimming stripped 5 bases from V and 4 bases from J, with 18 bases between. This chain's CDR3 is CASSRKGPTGYNEQFF. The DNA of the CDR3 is TGTGCCAGCAGTCGCAAGGGGCCCACTGGGTACAATGAGCAGTTCTTC.

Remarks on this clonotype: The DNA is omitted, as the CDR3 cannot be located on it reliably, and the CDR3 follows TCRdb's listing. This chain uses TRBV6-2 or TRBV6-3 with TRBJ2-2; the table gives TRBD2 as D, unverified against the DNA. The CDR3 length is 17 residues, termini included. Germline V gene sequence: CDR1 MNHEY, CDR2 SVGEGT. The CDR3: CASSALQGNGELFFFFF.

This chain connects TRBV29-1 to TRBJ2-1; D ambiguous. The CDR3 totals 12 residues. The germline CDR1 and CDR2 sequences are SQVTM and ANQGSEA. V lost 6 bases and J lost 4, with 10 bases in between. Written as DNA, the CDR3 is TGCAGCGTAGCGACTGGGTACAATGAGCAGTTCTTC. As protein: CSVATGYNEQFF.

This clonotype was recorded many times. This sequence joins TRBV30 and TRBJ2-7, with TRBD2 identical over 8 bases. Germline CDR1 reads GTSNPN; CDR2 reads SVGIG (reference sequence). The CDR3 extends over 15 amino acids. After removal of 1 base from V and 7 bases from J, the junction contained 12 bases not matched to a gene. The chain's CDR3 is CAWSGATSALWEQYF. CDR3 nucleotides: TGTGCCTGGAGTGGGGCGACTAGCGCCTTATGGGAGCAGTACTTC.